This T cell receptor (beta chain) was identified during a study of tumor and adjacent non-tumor tissue in lung cancer. About the research overall: The patients, some ten men and a handful of women, were about 30 to 76 with stage I to III disease. Samples averaged about 4.2 million productive TCRbeta reads each.

Germline V lookup: CDR1 SEHNR, CDR2 FQNEAQ (reference sequence). CDR3 size: 13 residues. Points on this clonotype: Its antigen is still unknown. One end of the junction varies from germline; a read error may be responsible.

Three rounds of nested PCR, following a modified ARM-PCR protocol, produced the TCRbeta library. Each CDR3 protein gets one entry after TCRdb re-called the multiplex PCR reads with MiXCR. The sample holds under 75,000 distinct CDR3 sequences; around 70% are singletons and the top ten take about 30%. The template was RNA from unsorted bulk tissue. This non-tumor lung sample came from over 3 cm beyond the tumor edge. Whole-study results and caveats: Shorter survival was associated with higher TCR diversity in tumors. Normal lung showed higher cumulative top 100 clone frequency than tumor.

The chain joins TRBV7-9 to TRBJ2-7; D not certain. This receptor was obtained from a woman between 45 and 65 years old with non-small cell lung cancer. The specimen was distant non-tumor lung tissue. CDR3 sequence (DNA): TGTGCCATCAGCGAAGACGGCTCCTACGAGCAGTACTTC. Translated: CAISEDGSYEQYF. Using reference TRBV7-9 and TRBJ2-7 for the parts outside the CDR3, the full variable domain is DTGVSQNPRHKITKRGQNVTFRCDPISEHNRLYWYRQTLGQGPEFLTYFQNEAQLEKSRLLSDRFSAERPKGSFSTLEIQRTEQGDSAMYLCAISEDGSYEQYFGPGTRLTVT.